This T cell receptor (beta chain) was profiled in a study of radiotherapy plus CTLA-4 blockade in lung cancer (dated by TCRdb to between 2017 and 2018). In the study overall: Among enrolled patients, approximately 17% had an objective response and roughly 33% reached disease control. The paper's findings and limits, for the study overall: Increased serum interferon-beta after radiation, together with early dynamic changes in blood T cell clones, were reported to be the strongest predictors of response. TCR clones derived from tumors expanded in peripheral blood after treatment with radiotherapy and ipilimumab.

The study tested focal radiation therapy combined with CTLA-4 blockade (ipilimumab) in patients with chemo-refractory metastatic non-small-cell lung cancer. Sequences MNHEY (CDR1) and SVGAGI (CDR2) are obtained from the germline V gene. V and J are truncated by 2 bases and 0 bases respectively, leaving an intervening sequence of 12 bases. The CDR3 covers 16 residues, taking in both the cysteine and the phenylalanine. Only the CDR3 DNA is retained, 48 bases long and in frame from the first base. Remarks on this clone: It has no known antigen specificity. No much larger clone exists at a distance of one base, and base qualities are not known.

Libraries were constructed by the immunoSEQ multiplex PCR assay. Here the immuneACCESS table is served through TCRdb, limited to in-frame sequences with V and J called. Missing clones are a known gap in these copies; in checked studies unresolved V genes cover under half, and the rest lacks a known reason. The table for this sample lists approximately 52,000 clones; around 79% of them were counted only once. Over 2% of the sample comes from the top ten. This receptor chain uses TRBV6-5 and TRBJ2-3; the best D guess is TRBD1, with 5 bases matching. Sample: peripheral blood, taken from a patient treated with radiotherapy plus ipilimumab. The source of this sequence is a human donor with non-small cell lung cancer whose response to radiotherapy plus ipilimumab could not be evaluated. The CDR3 loop reads CASSYGAASSTDTQYF. The nucleotide sequence reads TGTGCCAGCAGTTACGGGGCAGCGTCTAGCACAGATACGCAGTATTTT.